The next 24 T cell receptor beta chains were all read from a single sample in a study of cytomegalovirus exposure and HLA in healthy donors. Data came from immunoSEQ multiplex PCR; TCRdb stores just in-frame clones and leaves some out. The table shows more than 200,000 clones, with more than 85% occurring only once. Specimen: PBMCs. Source of these receptors: a man younger than 35 in good health and CMV-seropositive.

The rearrangement uses TRBV18 and TRBJ2-7, with 7 bases identical to TRBD2. Germline lookup yields CDR1 KGHSH and CDR2 LQKENI. This CDR3 contains 14 residues. The V and J ends lost 6 bases and 6 bases, in that order; junction bases with no gene match: 11. The DNA for the CDR3 is TGTGCCAGCTCTCCGGGGACGGGAGGTCGCGAGCAGTACTTC. Protein: CASSPGTGGREQYF.

The chain employs TRBV2 and TRBJ1-1, with unresolved D. Germline V lookup: CDR1 SNHLY, CDR2 FYNNEI. The CDR3 contains 12 residues. Trimming removed 7 bases at V and 7 bases at J, with 13 bases between. The CDR3: CASTYVPSEAFF. The CDR3 DNA reads TGTGCCAGCACCTACGTACCCAGTGAAGCTTTCTTT. The entire variable domain, with the rest obtained from reference TRBV2 and TRBJ1-1, is as follows: EPEVTQTPSHQVTQMGQEVILRCVPISNHLYFYWYRQILGQKVEFLVSFYNNEISEKSEIFDDQFSVERPDGSNFTLKIRSTKLEDSAMYFCASTYVPSEAFFGQGTRLTVV.

This chain uses TRBV12-5 with TRBJ2-1, with D unresolved. The CDR3 totals 11 residues. With 4 bases removed from V and 10 bases from J, the gap between germline ends came to 8 bases. The germline V gene has CDR1 LGHNT and CDR2 FRNRAP. CDR3 sequence (DNA): TGTGCTAGTGGTTCCCCGACAGAGCAGTTCTTC. Its translation: CASGSPTEQFF. The full variable domain, in which reference TRBV12-5 and TRBJ2-1 provide the parts outside the CDR3, is DARVTQTPRHKVTEMGQEVTMRCQPILGHNTVFWYRQTMMQGLELLAYFRNRAPLDDSGMPKDRFSAEMPDATLATLKIQPSEPRDSAVYFCASGSPTEQFFGPGTRLTVL.

V gene TRBV7-2 combines with J gene TRBJ2-5; 11 bases align to TRBD2. The CDR3 consists of 15 residues. After removal of 2 bases from V and 5 bases from J, the junction contained 4 bases not matched to a gene. Per the germline V gene, CDR1 is SGHTA and CDR2 is FQGNSA. CDR3 region: CASSLLAGGVETQYF. The CDR3 region has the DNA TGTGCCAGCAGCTTATTAGCGGGAGGGGTTGAGACCCAGTACTTC.

The chain is built from TRBV5-6 and TRBJ1-5, with 7 bases that match TRBD1. V dropped 4 bases and J dropped 9; count of bases not matched to a gene: 10. The CDR3 spans 14 residues. Germline lookup yields CDR1 SGHDT and CDR2 YYEEEE. As DNA, the CDR3 is TGTGCCAGCAGCCCAGGACAGGCCGGTTTGCCCCAGCATTTT. Translation: CASSPGQAGLPQHF.

This clone was seen just once. V usage is TRBV7-2 and J usage is TRBJ2-7; D might be TRBD1 (5 bases). The CDR3 extends over 14 amino acids. Per germline, CDR1 SGHTA and CDR2 FQGNSA. V dropped 1 base and J dropped 1 base, with 8 bases sitting between them. CDR3 loop: CASSLGGASYEQYF. The CDR3 DNA reads TGTGCCAGCAGCTTAGGGGGCGCGTCCTACGAGCAGTACTTC.

This clone was seen a handful of times. The V call is TRBV14, the J call TRBJ2-2; 7 bases match TRBD1. The trim removed 0 bases at V and 1 base at J, leaving 5 bases unmatched. Germline values: CDR1 SGHDN, CDR2 FVKESK. This CDR3 region has 17 residues. As DNA, the CDR3 is TGTGCCAGCAGCCAAGAAACAGGGGTAGGGAACACCGGGGAGCTGTTTTTT. Translating it yields CASSQETGVGNTGELFF.

CDR3: CASSLGSGGVGGYTF. CDR3 bases: TGTGCCAGCAGTTTAGGTTCAGGGGGCGTTGGTGGCTACACCTTC. This sequence joins TRBV27 and TRBJ1-2, with TRBD1 matching over 8 bases. The CDR3 totals 15 residues. CDR1 MNHEY and CDR2 SMNVEV come from the germline V gene (reference sequence). J lost 7 bases, V lost 2 bases, and 9 bases had no gene match.

This chain links TRBV7-3 with TRBJ2-1; 8 nucleotides line up with TRBD2. Germline CDR1 and CDR2: SGHTA and FQGTGA. J lost 6 bases, V lost 0 bases, and 7 bases had no gene match. The CDR3 spans 16 residues. Here the CDR3 reads CASSLTGTSRSNEQFF. The CDR3 nucleotides are TGTGCCAGCAGCTTAACAGGGACTAGTAGATCCAATGAGCAGTTCTTC.

The chain has TRBV4-2 and TRBJ2-5, with TRBD2 matching over 9 bases. The germline V gene has CDR1 LGHNA and CDR2 YNFKEQ. The ends lost 2 bases at V and 4 bases at J; junction bases unmatched: 20. The CDR3 has 20 amino acids. CDR3 bases: TGTGCCAGCAGCCAACCTCCGCGGGGGATAGCGGGAGTGGGTAGAGAGACCCAGTACTTC. It yields the protein CASSQPPRGIAGVGRETQYF.

The gene calls are TRBV9 and TRBJ2-3; TRBD1 agrees at 8 bases. CDR1 is SGDLS and CDR2 is YYNGEE in the germline V gene. Losses at the gene ends were 4 bases for V and 3 bases for J; bases not matched to a gene: 4. The CDR3 has 14 residues. CDR3 sequence: CASSFGQGTDTQYF. The DNA for the CDR3 is TGTGCCAGCAGCTTCGGACAGGGAACAGATACGCAGTATTTT.

V usage is TRBV2 and J usage is TRBJ2-1; possibly TRBD2 for D (8 bases). From germline, CDR1 is SNHLY and CDR2 FYNNEI. Trimming stripped 9 bases from V and 10 bases from J, with 25 bases between. The length of the CDR3 is 15 residues. The DNA of the CDR3 is TGTGCCAGTCACCAGGGGGGACTAGGATTTTACGAGCAGTTCTTC. It specifies CASHQGGLGFYEQFF. The complete variable domain, with remaining parts taken from reference TRBV2 and TRBJ2-1, reads EPEVTQTPSHQVTQMGQEVILRCVPISNHLYFYWYRQILGQKVEFLVSFYNNEISEKSEIFDDQFSVERPDGSNFTLKIRSTKLEDSAMYFCASHQGGLGFYEQFFGPGTRLTVL.

The table lists this clone with a count of one. The rearrangement joins TRBV5-6 to TRBJ2-1; 9 bases line up with TRBD2. Germline V CDR1 and CDR2: SGHDT, YYEEEE. V dropped 5 bases and J dropped 0; count of bases not matched to a gene: 3. The CDR3 length is 15 residues. In nucleotides, the CDR3 is TGTGCCAGCAGTTCTAGCGGGACCTCCTACAATGAGCAGTTCTTC. This codes for CASSSSGTSYNEQFF.

The rearrangement uses TRBV11-2 and TRBJ2-5, with TRBD2 matching over 16 bases. The junction had 2 bases not matched to a gene; V was cut back by 5 bases and J by 5 bases. CDR1 is SGHAT, CDR2 FQNNGV, per germline. This CDR3 has 15 amino acids. CDR3: CASSPGLAGGETQYF. In DNA form, the CDR3 reads TGTGCCAGCAGCCCGGGACTAGCGGGAGGGGAGACCCAGTACTTC.

The chain couples TRBV9 to TRBJ1-1; possibly TRBD1 for D (6 bases). The CDR3 runs 15 residues. Germline V CDR1 and CDR2: SGDLS, YYNGEE. Trimming pared 0 bases from V and 4 bases from J, leaving 13 bases between. The CDR3 spells CASSVVGGAFTEAFF. CDR3 coding DNA: TGTGCCAGCAGCGTAGTTGGGGGGGCGTTCACTGAAGCTTTCTTT. The full variable domain, its missing parts supplied by reference TRBV9 and TRBJ1-1, is DSGVTQTPKHLITATGQRVTLRCSPRSGDLSVYWYQQSLDQGLQFLIQYYNGEERAKGNILERFSAQQFPDLHSELNLSSLELGDSALYFCASSVVGGAFTEAFFGQGTRLTVV.

The J gene is TRBJ2-2, the V gene TRBV7-6; the D gene is possibly TRBD2 (5 bases). Germline assignment: CDR1 SGHVS and CDR2 FNYEAQ. Trimming took off 4 bases at V and 0 bases at J, with 9 bases between the two ends. This CDR3 spans 15 amino acids. CDR3 DNA sequence: TGTGCCAGCAGCTGGGCGGGCGCGAACACCGGGGAGCTGTTTTTT. Translated, it gives CASSWAGANTGELFF.

The rearrangement links TRBV5-6 to TRBJ2-1; D not certain. V shed 1 base and J shed 7 bases, with 6 bases lying between them. The germline gives CDR1 SGHDT, CDR2 YYEEEE. CDR3 length: 12 residues. The CDR3 here is CASSLIRNEQFF. CDR3 DNA sequence: TGTGCCAGCAGCTTGATCCGGAATGAGCAGTTCTTC.

The CDR3 DNA reads TGTGCCAGCAGCTTGTGGGGGGTAGGCTCCTACAATGAGCAGTTCTTC. Translated, it gives CASSLWGVGSYNEQFF. This chain joins TRBV5-4 and TRBJ2-1; maybe TRBD2 (6 bases). Looked up from germline, CDR1 is SGHNT and CDR2 is YYREEE (reference sequence). CDR3 length: 16 amino acids. V dropped 1 base and J dropped 0 bases, with 11 bases sitting between them.

The chain is built from TRBV5-1 and TRBJ2-7; a possible D gene is TRBD1 (6 bases). This CDR3 region has 12 residues. Trimming pared 4 bases from V and 7 bases from J, leaving 12 bases between. The germline gives CDR1 SGHRS, CDR2 YFSETQ. In nucleotides, the CDR3 is TGCGCCAGCAGCACTGGACAGAGGGAGCAGTACTTC. It translates to CASSTGQREQYF. The full variable domain, rest sourced from reference TRBV5-1 and TRBJ2-7, is KAGVTQTPRYLIKTRGQQVTLSCSPISGHRSVSWYQQTPGQGLQFLFEYFSETQRNKGNFPGRFSGRQFSNSRSEMNVSTLELGDSALYLCASSTGQREQYFGPGTRLTVT.

The chain joins TRBV29-1 to TRBJ2-7; 7 bases match TRBD1. This CDR3 region has 13 residues. V trimming: 7 bases; J trimming: 3 bases; junction bases outside the gene matches: 9. Looked up from germline, CDR1 is SQVTM and CDR2 is ANQGSEA. This CDR3 reads CSAETGLNYEQYF. In nucleotides, the CDR3 is TGCAGCGCTGAGACAGGGCTCAACTACGAGCAGTACTTC.

The J gene is TRBJ2-1, the V gene TRBV5-4; D perhaps matches TRBD2 (5 bases). The CDR3 loop spans 12 amino acids. The germline V gene encodes CDR1 SGHNT and CDR2 YYREEE (reference sequence). V lost 2 bases and J lost 15, with 15 bases in between. CDR3 sequence (DNA): TGTGCCAGCAGCTTTGAGTGGAGGTGGTGGTTCTTC. Residues: CASSFEWRWWFF.

This clone showed up just once. The V and J genes are TRBV27 and TRBJ2-1, with 9 bases aligning to TRBD1. Trimming at V came to 4 bases and at J to 5 bases, leaving 9 bases not matched to a gene. Germline CDR1 reads MNHEY; CDR2 reads SMNVEV (reference sequence). This CDR3 region has 16 residues. CDR3 DNA: TGTGCCAGCAGTTCAGCAAACAGGGGGCCCAACAATGAGCAGTTCTTC. Translated, it gives CASSSANRGPNNEQFF.

The chain employs TRBV7-8 and TRBJ2-2; a weak D match, TRBD2 (6 bases). Germline-derived CDR1 and CDR2 are SGHVS and FQNEAQ. This CDR3 contains 13 residues. The V end lost 3 bases, the J end lost 6 bases, and 8 bases lay between the germline ends. CDR3 bases: TGTGCCAGCAGCTTGGAGGGTCCCGGGGAGCTGTTTTTT. The encoded protein is CASSLEGPGELFF.

The chain combines TRBV7-9 with TRBJ2-1; a possible D gene is TRBD2 (5 bases). Trimming took 5 bases from V and 2 from J, leaving 13 bases between them. Looked up from germline, CDR1 is SEHNR and CDR2 is FQNEAQ (reference sequence). CDR3 length: 15 amino acids. The CDR3, as DNA: TGTGCCAGCAGCCGACCCTCCGGGACCTACAATGAGCAGTTCTTC. The encoded protein is CASSRPSGTYNEQFF.